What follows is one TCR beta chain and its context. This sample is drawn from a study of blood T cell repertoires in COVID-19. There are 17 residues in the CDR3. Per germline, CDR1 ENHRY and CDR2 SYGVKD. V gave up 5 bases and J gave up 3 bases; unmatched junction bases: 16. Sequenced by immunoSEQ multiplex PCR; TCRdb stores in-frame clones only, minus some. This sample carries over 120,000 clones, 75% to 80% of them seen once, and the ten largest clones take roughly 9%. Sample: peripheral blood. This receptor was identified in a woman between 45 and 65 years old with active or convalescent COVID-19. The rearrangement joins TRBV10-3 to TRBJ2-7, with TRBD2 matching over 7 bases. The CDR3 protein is CAISPYTSASHRYEQYF. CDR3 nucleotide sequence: TGTGCCATCAGTCCATACACTAGCGCGTCGCACCGCTACGAGCAGTACTTC.